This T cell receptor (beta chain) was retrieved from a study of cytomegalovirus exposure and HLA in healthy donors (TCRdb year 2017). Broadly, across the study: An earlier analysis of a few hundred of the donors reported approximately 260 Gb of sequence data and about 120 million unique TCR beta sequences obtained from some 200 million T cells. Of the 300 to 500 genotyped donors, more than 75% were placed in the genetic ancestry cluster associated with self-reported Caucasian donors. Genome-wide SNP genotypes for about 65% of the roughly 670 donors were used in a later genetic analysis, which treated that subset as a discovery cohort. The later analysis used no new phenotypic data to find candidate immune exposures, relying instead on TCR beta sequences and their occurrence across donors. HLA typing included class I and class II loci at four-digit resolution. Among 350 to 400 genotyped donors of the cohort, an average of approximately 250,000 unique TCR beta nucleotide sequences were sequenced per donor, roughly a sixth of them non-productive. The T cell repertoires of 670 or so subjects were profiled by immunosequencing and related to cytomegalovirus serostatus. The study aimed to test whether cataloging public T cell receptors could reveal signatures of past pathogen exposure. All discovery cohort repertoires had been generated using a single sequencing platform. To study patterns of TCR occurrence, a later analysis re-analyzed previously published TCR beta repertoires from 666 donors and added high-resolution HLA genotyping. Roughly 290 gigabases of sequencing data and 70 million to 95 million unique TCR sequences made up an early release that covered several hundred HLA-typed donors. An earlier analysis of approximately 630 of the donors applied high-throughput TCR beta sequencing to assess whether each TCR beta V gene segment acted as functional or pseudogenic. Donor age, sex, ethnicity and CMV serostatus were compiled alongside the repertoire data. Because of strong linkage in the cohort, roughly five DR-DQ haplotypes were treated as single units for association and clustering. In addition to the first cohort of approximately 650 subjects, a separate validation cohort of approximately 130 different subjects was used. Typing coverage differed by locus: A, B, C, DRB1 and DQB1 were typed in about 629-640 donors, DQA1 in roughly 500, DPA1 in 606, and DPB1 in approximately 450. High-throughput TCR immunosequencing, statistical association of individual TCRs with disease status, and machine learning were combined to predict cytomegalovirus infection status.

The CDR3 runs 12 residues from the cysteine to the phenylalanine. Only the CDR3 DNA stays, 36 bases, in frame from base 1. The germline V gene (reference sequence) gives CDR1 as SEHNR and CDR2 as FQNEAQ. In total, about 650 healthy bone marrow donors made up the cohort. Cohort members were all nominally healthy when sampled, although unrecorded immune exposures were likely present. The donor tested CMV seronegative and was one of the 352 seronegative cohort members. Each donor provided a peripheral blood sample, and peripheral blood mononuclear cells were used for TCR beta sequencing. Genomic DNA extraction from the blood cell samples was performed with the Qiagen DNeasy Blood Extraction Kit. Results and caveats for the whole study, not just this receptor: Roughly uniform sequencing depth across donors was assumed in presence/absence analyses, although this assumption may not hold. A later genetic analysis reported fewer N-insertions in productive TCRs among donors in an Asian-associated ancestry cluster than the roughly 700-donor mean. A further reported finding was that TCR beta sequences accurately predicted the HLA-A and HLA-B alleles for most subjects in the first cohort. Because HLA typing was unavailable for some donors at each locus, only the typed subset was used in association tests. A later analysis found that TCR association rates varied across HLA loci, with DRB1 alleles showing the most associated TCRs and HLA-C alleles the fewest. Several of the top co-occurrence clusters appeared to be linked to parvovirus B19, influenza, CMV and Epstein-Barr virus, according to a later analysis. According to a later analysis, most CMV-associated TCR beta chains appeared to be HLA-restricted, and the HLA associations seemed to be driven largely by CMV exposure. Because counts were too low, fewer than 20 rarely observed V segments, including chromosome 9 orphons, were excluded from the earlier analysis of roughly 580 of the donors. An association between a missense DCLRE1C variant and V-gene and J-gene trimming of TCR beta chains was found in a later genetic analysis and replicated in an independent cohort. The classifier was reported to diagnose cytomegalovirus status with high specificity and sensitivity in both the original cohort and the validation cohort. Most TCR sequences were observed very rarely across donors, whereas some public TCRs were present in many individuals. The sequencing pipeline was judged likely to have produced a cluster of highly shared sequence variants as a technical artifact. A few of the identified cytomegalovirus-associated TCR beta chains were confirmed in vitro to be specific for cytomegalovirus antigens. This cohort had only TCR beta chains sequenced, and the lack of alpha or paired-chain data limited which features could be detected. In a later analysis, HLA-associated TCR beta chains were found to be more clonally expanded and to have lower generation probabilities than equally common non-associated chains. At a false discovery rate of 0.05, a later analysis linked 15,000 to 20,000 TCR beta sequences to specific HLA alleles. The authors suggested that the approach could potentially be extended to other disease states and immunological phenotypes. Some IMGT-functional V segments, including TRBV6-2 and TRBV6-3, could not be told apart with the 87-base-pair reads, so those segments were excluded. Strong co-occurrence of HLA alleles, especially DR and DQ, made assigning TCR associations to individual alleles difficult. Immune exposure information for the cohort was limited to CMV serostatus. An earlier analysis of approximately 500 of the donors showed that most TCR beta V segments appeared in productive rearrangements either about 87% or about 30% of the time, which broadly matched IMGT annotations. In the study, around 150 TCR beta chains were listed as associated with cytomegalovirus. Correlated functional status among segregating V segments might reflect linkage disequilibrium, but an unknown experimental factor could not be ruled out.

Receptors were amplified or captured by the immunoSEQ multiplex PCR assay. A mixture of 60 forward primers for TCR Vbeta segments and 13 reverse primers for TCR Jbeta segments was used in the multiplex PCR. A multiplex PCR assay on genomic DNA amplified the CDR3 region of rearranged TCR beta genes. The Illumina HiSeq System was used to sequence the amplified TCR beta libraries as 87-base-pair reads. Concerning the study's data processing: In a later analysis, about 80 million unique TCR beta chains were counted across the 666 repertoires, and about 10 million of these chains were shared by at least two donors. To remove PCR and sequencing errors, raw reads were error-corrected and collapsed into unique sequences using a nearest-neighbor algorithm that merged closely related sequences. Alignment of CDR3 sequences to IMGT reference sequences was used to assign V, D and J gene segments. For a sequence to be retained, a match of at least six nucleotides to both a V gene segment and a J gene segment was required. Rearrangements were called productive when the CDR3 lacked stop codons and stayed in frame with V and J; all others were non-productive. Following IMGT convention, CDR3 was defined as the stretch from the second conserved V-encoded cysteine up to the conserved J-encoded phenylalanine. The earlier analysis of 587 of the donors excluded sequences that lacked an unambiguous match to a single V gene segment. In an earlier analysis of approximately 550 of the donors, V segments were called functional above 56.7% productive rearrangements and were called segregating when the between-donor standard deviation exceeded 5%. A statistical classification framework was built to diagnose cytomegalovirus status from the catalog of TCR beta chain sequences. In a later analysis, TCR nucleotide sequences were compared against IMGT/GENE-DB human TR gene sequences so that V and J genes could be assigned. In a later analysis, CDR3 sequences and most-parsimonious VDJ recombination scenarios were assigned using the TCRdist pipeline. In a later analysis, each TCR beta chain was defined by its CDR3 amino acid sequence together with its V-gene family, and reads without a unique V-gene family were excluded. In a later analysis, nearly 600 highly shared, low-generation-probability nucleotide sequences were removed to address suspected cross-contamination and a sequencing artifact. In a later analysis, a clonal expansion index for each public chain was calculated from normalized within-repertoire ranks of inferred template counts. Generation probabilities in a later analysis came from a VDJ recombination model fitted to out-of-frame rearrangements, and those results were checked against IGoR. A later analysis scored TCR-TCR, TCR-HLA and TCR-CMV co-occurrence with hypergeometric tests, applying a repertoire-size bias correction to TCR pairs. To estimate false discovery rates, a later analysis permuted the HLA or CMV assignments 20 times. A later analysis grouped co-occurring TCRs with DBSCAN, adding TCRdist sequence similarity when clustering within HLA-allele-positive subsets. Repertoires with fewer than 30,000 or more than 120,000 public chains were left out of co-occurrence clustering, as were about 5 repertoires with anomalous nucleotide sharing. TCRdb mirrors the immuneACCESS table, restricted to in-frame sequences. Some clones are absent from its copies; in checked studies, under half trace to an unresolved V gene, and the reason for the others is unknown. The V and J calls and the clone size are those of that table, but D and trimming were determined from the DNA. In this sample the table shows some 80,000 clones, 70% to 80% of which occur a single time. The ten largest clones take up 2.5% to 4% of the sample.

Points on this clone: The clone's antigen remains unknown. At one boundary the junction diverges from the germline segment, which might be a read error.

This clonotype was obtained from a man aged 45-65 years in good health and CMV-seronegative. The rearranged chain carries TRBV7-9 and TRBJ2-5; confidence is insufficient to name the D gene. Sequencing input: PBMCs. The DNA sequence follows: TGTTCCAGCAGCTCCCTAACGGAGACCCAGTACTTC. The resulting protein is CSSSSLTETQYF.